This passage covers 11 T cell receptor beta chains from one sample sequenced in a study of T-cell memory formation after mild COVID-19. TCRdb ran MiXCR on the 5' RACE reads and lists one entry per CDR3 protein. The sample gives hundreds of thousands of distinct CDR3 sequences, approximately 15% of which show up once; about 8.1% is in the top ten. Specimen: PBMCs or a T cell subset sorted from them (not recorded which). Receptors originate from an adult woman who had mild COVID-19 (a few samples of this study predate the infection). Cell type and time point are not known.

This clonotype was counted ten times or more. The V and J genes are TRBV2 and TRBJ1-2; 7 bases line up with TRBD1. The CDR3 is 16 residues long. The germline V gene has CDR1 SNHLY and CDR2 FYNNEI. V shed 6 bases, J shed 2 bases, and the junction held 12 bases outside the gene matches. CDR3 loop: CASRKSGRDRNYGYTF. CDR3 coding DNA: TGTGCCAGCAGGAAAAGTGGAAGGGACAGAAACTATGGCTACACCTTC.

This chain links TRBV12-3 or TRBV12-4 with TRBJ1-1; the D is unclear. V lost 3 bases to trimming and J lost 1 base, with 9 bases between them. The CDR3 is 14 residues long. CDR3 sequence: CASSFWNWNTEAFF. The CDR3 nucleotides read TGTGCCAGCAGTTTCTGGAATTGGAACACTGAAGCTTTCTTT.

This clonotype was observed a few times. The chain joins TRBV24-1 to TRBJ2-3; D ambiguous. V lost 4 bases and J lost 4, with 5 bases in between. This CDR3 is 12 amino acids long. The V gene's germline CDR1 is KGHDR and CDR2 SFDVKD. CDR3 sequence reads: CATSEAADTQYF. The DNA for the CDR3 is TGTGCCACCAGTGAGGCGGCAGATACGCAGTATTTT.

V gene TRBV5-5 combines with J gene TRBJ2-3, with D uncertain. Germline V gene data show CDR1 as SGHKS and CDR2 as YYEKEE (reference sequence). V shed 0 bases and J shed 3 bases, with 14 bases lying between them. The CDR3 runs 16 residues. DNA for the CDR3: TGTGCCAGCAGCTTGGAAAGCTCTTGGTTGACAGATACGCAGTATTTT. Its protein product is CASSLESSWLTDTQYF. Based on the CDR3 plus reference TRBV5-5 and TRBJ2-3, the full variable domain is DAGVTQSPTHLIKTRGQQVTLRCSPISGHKSVSWYQQVLGQGPQFIFQYYEKEERGRGNFPDRFSARQFPNYSSELNVNALLLGDSALYLCASSLESSWLTDTQYFGPGTRLTVL.

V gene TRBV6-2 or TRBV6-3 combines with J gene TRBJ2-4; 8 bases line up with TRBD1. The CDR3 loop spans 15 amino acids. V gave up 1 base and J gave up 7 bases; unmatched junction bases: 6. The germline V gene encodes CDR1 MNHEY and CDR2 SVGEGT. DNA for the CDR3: TGTGCCAGCAGTTACTTGGACAGGGTGCGGAACATTCAGTACTTC. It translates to CASSYLDRVRNIQYF.

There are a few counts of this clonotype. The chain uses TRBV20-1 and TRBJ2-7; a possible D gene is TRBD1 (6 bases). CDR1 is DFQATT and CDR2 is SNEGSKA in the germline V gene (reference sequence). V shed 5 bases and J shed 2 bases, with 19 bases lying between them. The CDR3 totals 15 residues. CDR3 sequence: CSAFPRTEFTYEQYF. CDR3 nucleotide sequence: TGCAGTGCTTTTCCCCGGACAGAGTTCACCTACGAGCAGTACTTC.

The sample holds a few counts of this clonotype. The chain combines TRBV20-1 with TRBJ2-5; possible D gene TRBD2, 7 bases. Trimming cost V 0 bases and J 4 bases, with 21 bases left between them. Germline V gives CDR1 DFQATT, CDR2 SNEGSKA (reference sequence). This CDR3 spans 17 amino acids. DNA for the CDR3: TGCAGTGCTAGAGAGGGGTTTGGGGGGGCTCGTCGAGAGACCCAGTACTTC. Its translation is CSAREGFGGARRETQYF.

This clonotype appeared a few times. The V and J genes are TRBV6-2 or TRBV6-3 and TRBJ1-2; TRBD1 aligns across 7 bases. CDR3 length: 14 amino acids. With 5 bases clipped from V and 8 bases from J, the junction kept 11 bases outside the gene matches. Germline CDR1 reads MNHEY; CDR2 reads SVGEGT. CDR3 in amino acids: CASSLEGAEKGYTF. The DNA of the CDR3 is TGTGCCAGCAGTCTTGAGGGGGCCGAGAAAGGCTACACCTTC.

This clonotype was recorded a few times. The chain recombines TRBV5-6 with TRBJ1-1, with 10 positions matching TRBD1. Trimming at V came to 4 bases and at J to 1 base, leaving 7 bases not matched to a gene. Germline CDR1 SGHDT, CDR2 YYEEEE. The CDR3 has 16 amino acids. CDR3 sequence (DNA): TGTGCCAGCAGCCCCGGGGACAGGGGTCGGAACACTGAAGCTTTCTTT. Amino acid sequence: CASSPGDRGRNTEAFF.

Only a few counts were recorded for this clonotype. The DNA of the CDR3 is TGTGCCAGCAGTTACTCGAACAGCCCCGGCAGGCCCTACGAGCAGTACTTC. It specifies CASSYSNSPGRPYEQYF. The chain combines TRBV6-6 with TRBJ2-7; D gene unclear. The CDR3 runs to 17 residues. Trimming removed 0 bases from V and 2 bases from J, with 17 bases in between. Germline lookup yields CDR1 MNHNY and CDR2 SVGAGI (reference sequence).

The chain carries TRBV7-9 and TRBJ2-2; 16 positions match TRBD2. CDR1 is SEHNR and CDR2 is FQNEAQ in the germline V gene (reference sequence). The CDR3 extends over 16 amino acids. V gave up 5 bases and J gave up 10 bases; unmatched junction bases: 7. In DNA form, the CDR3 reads TGTGCCAGCAGCCCGGGACTAGCGGGAGGGCGAGAGGAGCTGTTTTTT. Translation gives CASSPGLAGGREELFF.